These T cell receptor beta chains were read from a single sample in a study of CD8+ T cells in alopecia areata. The assay was immunoSEQ multiplex PCR, and TCRdb's table has in-frame clones only and misses some. The profile shows hundreds of thousands of clones, less than 80% of them singletons. This sample comprised CD4+ T cells sorted from blood, obtained at week 0. Source of these receptors: a human donor with alopecia areata. The CDR3 runs from the conserved cysteine through the conserved F or W. A D gene is named only where the DNA matches it firmly. Clone size is given for some rows only: seen once, a few or many times, or a class if the clone is expanded.

TRBV7-8	NA	NA	TRBJ1-5	TGTGCCAGCAGCTTAGGGTCCTACGGTCTTGACAATCAGCCCCAGCATTTT	CASSLGSYGLDNQPQHF
TRBV29-1	NA	NA	TRBJ1-2	TGCAGCGTTGAACGGGTTCAGCTCCTTTATGGCTACACCTTC	CSVERVQLLYGYTF
TRBV30	TRBD1	NA	TRBJ2-1	TGTGCCTGGAGTGTATCAACAGGGGGCGGTTTAAATGAGCAGTTCTTC	CAWSVSTGGGLNEQFF
TRBV29-1	NA	NA	TRBJ2-3	TGCAGCGTTGTAAGGCCGGGGGCGCGCACAGATACGCAGTATTTT	CSVVRPGARTDTQYF
TRBV5-6	TRBD1	NA	TRBJ1-1	TGTGCCAGCAGCCCCGCGACAGGGATCACTGAAGCTTTCTTT	CASSPATGITEAFF
TRBV7-2	NA	NA	TRBJ2-1	TGTGCCAGCAGCTTGTCTTCGAGCTCCTACAATGAGCAGTTCTTC	CASSLSSSSYNEQFF
TRBV5-6	NA	NA	TRBJ1-2	TGTGCCAGCAGCTTGGTCTTCGGGGTGGACTACACCTTC	CASSLVFGVDYTF
TRBV5-1	TRBD1	few	TRBJ2-5	TGCGCCAGCAGCCCCGCCGGGACAGGGGGAGTGATCCAAGAGACCCAGTACTTC	CASSPAGTGGVIQETQYF
TRBV30	TRBD1	NA	TRBJ1-1	TGTGCCTGGAGTTCGACTAACAGGGGGAGAACTGAAGCTTTCTTT	CAWSSTNRGRTEAFF
TRBV30	NA	NA	TRBJ1-1	TGTGCCTGGAGTGCGGCAGCTGAAGCTTTCTTT	CAWSAAAEAFF
TRBV4-3	NA	NA	TRBJ2-7	TGCGCCAGCAGCCAAGTTAGAGCCTCGGGGGAGCAGTACTTC	CASSQVRASGEQYF
TRBV6-5	NA	NA	TRBJ2-3	TGTGCCAGCAGTTACGTAGGGAAGGGGGCAGATACGCAGTATTTT	CASSYVGKGADTQYF
TRBV10-3	NA	few	TRBJ1-5	TGTGCCATCAGGGGAGATAGCAATCAGCCCCAGCATTTT	CAIRGDSNQPQHF
TRBV29-1	NA	NA	TRBJ1-1	TGCAGCGTTGGCCCCCGGTTGAGCACTGAAGCTTTCTTT	CSVGPRLSTEAFF
TRBV29-1	TRBD1	NA	TRBJ2-3	TGCAGCGTGACAGGGGTTGGCCCAGATACGCAGTATTTT	CSVTGVGPDTQYF
TRBV7-2	NA	NA	TRBJ2-2	TGTGCCAGCAGTTACCCTCCAGGATCGAACACCGGGGAGCTGTTTTTT	CASSYPPGSNTGELFF
TRBV30	NA	NA	TRBJ1-3	TGTGCCTGGACCCTCACCCAGGACACCATATATTTT	CAWTLTQDTIYF
TRBV29-1	NA	NA	TRBJ2-7	TGCAGCGTTGAAGGGTCTGCTGGGCAGTACTTC	CSVEGSAGQYF
TRBV10-3	NA	NA	TRBJ2-1	TGTGCCATCAGTGAGTCGAGGGGCCGCTCCTACAATGAGCAGTTCTTC	CAISESRGRSYNEQFF
TRBV7-2	NA	few	TRBJ2-2	TGTGCCAGCAGGCCGACAGGGAACACCGGGGAGCTGTTTTTT	CASRPTGNTGELFF
TRBV29-1	TRBD2	NA	TRBJ2-7	TGCAGCGTTGGTGGAGCGGGGGGTTCCTACGAGCAGTACTTC	CSVGGAGGSYEQYF
TRBV7-2	TRBD1	NA	TRBJ1-2	TGTGCCAGCAGCTTAATAGGACAGGACTATGGCTACACCTTC	CASSLIGQDYGYTF
TRBV5-6	NA	NA	TRBJ1-6	TGTGCCAGCAGCTTACCGGGGCAGGGTGATTCACCCCTCCACTTT	CASSLPGQGDSPLHF
TRBV30	NA	few	TRBJ1-6	TGTGCCTGGACCAAAGGGACGGTTTATAATTCACCCCTCCACTTT	CAWTKGTVYNSPLHF
TRBV20-1	TRBD2	once	TRBJ2-5	TGCAGTGCAAGCGGGGAAGAGACCCAGTACTTC	CSASGEETQYF
TRBV7-2	TRBD1	NA	TRBJ1-3	TGTGCCAGCTCCATCACAGGGGGCTCTGGAAACACCATATATTTT	CASSITGGSGNTIYF
TRBV7-9	NA	few	TRBJ1-1	TGTGCCAGCAGCTTATGGGAGATGACTGAAGCTTTCTTT	CASSLWEMTEAFF
TRBV7-8	NA	NA	TRBJ1-3	TGTGCCAGCGCCCGGCGTCTAACTGGAAACACCATATATTTT	CASARRLTGNTIYF
TRBV30	NA	NA	TRBJ1-2	TGTGCCATGGAAAGAGGGGGGAACTATGGCTACACCTTC	CAMERGGNYGYTF
TRBV2	TRBD1	NA	TRBJ1-1	TGTGCCAGCAGATGGGACAGAGAGACTGAAGCTTTCTTT	CASRWDRETEAFF
TRBV29-1	NA	NA	TRBJ1-2	TGCAGCGTTGGAGGGTCGGGAGATGGCTACACCTTC	CSVGGSGDGYTF
TRBV6-6	NA	NA	TRBJ2-5	TGTGCCAGCAGGGACCAAGGGGAGACCCAGTACTTC	CASRDQGETQYF
TRBV9	NA	NA	TRBJ2-5	TGTGCCAGCAGCGTAGCAGGGGGAGGCGAGACCCAGTACTTC	CASSVAGGGETQYF
TRBV10-3	NA	NA	TRBJ2-5	TGTGCCATCAGGCAGAACGAAGAGACCCAGTACTTC	CAIRQNEETQYF
TRBV5-1	NA	NA	TRBJ1-1	TGCGCCAGCAGCTTGGACGGGGGAGGAACTGAAGCTTTCTTT	CASSLDGGGTEAFF